The 30 T cell receptor beta chains given below trace back to one sample, sequenced in a study of response to subunit inactivated influenza vaccine. In TCRdb, the RT-PCR reads were re-called with MiXCR into one record per CDR3 protein. The data contain about 700,000 distinct CDR3 sequences, roughly 14% of them singletons. This material consisted of PBMCs from blood, taken roughly 12 days after vaccination. Source of these receptors: a man aged 50 or older who received an inactivated influenza vaccine.

This chain connects TRBV5-1 to TRBJ2-1; 7 bases map to TRBD2. CDR3 length: 13 residues. The V segment lost 5 bases and the J segment 2 bases; nucleotides outside the gene matches: 1. CDR1 SGHRS and CDR2 YFSETQ come from the germline V gene. This chain's CDR3 is CASRAGPYNEQFF. The CDR3 nucleotides are TGCGCCAGCAGAGCGGGGCCCTACAATGAGCAGTTCTTC.

This clonotype was detected only a few times. The V and J genes are TRBV12-3 or TRBV12-4 and TRBJ1-2; unclear D gene. Trimming stripped 3 bases from V and 4 bases from J, with 9 bases between. The CDR3 runs 13 residues. Written as DNA, the CDR3 is TGTGCCAGCAGTTTTCAGGCTGTCTATGGCTACACCTTC. Its translation: CASSFQAVYGYTF.

This clonotype was picked up a small number of times. The chain carries TRBV4-3 and TRBJ2-7, with a possible D match to TRBD2 (5 bases). This CDR3 comprises 15 residues. Trimming pared 0 bases from V and 2 bases from J, leaving 11 bases between. Germline CDR1 LGHNA, CDR2 YSLEER. CDR3 sequence reads: CASSQDGNWPYEQYF. As DNA, the CDR3 is TGCGCCAGCAGCCAAGACGGGAACTGGCCCTACGAGCAGTACTTC.

This clonotype was counted many times. The chain employs TRBV20-1 and TRBJ2-3; 9 bases map to TRBD1. Trimming removed 5 bases from V and 6 bases from J; junction bases left unmatched: 9. CDR3 length equals 14 residues. Germline CDR1 and CDR2: DFQATT and SNEGSKA (reference sequence). The CDR3 nucleotides read TGCAGTGCTCGGGGACAGGGAGGTTGGGATACGCAGTATTTT. Protein sequence: CSARGQGGWDTQYF.

J is TRBJ2-1 and V is TRBV7-2, with 7 positions matching TRBD2. The CDR3 has 16 amino acids. Unmatched junction bases numbered 8, after V lost 2 bases and J lost 4 bases. Germline loops: CDR1 SGHTA, CDR2 FQGNSA. CDR3: CASSLKGRVAYNEQFF. CDR3 nucleotide sequence: TGTGCCAGCAGCTTAAAGGGGAGGGTGGCTTACAATGAGCAGTTCTTC.

This clonotype was counted at least ten times. The V and J genes are TRBV7-9 and TRBJ1-5, with D possibly matching TRBD1 (5 bases). The germline CDR1 and CDR2 sequences are SEHNR and FQNEAQ (reference sequence). The germline V and J ends were trimmed by 1 base and 6 bases, with 13 bases remaining between them. The CDR3 has 15 amino acids. CDR3: CASSLGGVGGQPQHF. The DNA for the CDR3 is TGTGCCAGCAGCTTAGGGGGCGTAGGAGGTCAGCCCCAGCATTTT.

This clonotype came up many times. The chain employs TRBV7-2 and TRBJ1-3, with D possibly matching TRBD1 (5 bases). V was shortened by 1 base and J by 4 bases, with 11 bases between the two germline ends. Germline V gene sequence: CDR1 SGHTA, CDR2 FQGNSA. This CDR3 region has 15 residues. CDR3: CASSLETGAGNTIYF. DNA for the CDR3: TGTGCCAGCAGCTTAGAAACCGGGGCCGGAAACACCATATATTTT.

This clonotype was seen a handful of times. The chain joins TRBV5-1 to TRBJ2-5; 10 positions agree with TRBD1. The germline V gene has CDR1 SGHRS and CDR2 YFSETQ. CDR3 length: 15 amino acids. V lost 3 bases and J lost 5; bases outside the gene matches: 7. The CDR3 bases are TGCGCCAGCAGCTCGGGGGACAGGGGAAGTGAGACCCAGTACTTC. Translation gives CASSSGDRGSETQYF.

The chain links TRBV7-9 to TRBJ2-1; 11 nucleotides agree with TRBD2. J gave up 7 bases and V 6 bases, and 5 bases lay outside the gene matches. Per germline, CDR1 SEHNR and CDR2 FQNEAQ (reference sequence). The CDR3 loop spans 14 amino acids. CDR3 sequence: CASRPGLAENEQFF. CDR3 DNA: TGTGCCAGCAGGCCGGGACTAGCGGAAAATGAGCAGTTCTTC.

The chain couples TRBV2 to TRBJ2-1, with D hard to call. V was clipped by 3 bases and J by 5 bases, with 17 bases between them. Germline lookup yields CDR1 SNHLY and CDR2 FYNNEI. This CDR3 is built from 16 residues. The CDR3 loop is CASSEEFIALNNEQFF. In DNA, the CDR3 is TGTGCCAGCAGTGAGGAGTTTATCGCCCTAAACAATGAGCAGTTCTTC.

Many counts were recorded for this clonotype. This rearrangement joins TRBV20-1 to TRBJ2-5, with D maybe TRBD1 (5 bases). CDR3 length: 15 residues. Germline values: CDR1 DFQATT, CDR2 SNEGSKA (reference sequence). V lost 5 bases and J 0 bases, leaving 16 bases between the germline ends. This CDR3 reads CSADDSFADQETQYF. The CDR3 DNA sequence: TGCAGTGCTGACGACAGTTTTGCCGACCAAGAGACCCAGTACTTC.

The chain couples TRBV5-5 to TRBJ2-5; 7 nucleotides match TRBD2. After removal of 0 bases from V and 5 bases from J, the junction contained 10 bases not matched to a gene. Germline V gene data show CDR1 as SGHKS and CDR2 as YYEKEE (reference sequence). This CDR3 region has 16 residues. The DNA of the CDR3 is TGTGCCAGCAGCTTGGTGGGCGGGGGTGGTCTCGAGACCCAGTACTTC. The encoded protein is CASSLVGGGGLETQYF. Complete variable domain (other parts from reference TRBV5-5 and TRBJ2-5): DAGVTQSPTHLIKTRGQQVTLRCSPISGHKSVSWYQQVLGQGPQFIFQYYEKEERGRGNFPDRFSARQFPNYSSELNVNALLLGDSALYLCASSLVGGGGLETQYFGPGTRLLVL.

The chain has TRBV5-6 and TRBJ2-3; 9 positions match TRBD1. Germline CDR1 SGHDT, CDR2 YYEEEE. V was clipped by 5 bases and J by 2 bases; unmatched bases: 9. The CDR3 extends over 16 amino acids. This chain's CDR3 is CASSTGTGRFTDTQYF. The CDR3 nucleotides read TGTGCCAGCAGTACCGGGACAGGGAGATTCACAGATACGCAGTATTTT. Variable domain in full (rest from reference TRBV5-6 and TRBJ2-3): DAGVTQSPTHLIKTRGQQVTLRCSPKSGHDTVSWYQQALGQGPQFIFQYYEEEERQRGNFPDRFSGHQFPNYSSELNVNALLLGDSALYLCASSTGTGRFTDTQYFGPGTRLTVL.

This clonotype was detected many times. V and J are TRBV29-1 and TRBJ2-1, with 13 nucleotides matching TRBD2. The CDR3 is made up of 15 amino acids. Trimming at V came to 4 bases and at J to 3 bases, leaving 3 bases not matched to a gene. Looked up from germline, CDR1 is SQVTM and CDR2 is ANQGSEA. CDR3 residues: CSVGGTSGIYNEQFF. The DNA of the CDR3 is TGCAGCGTTGGAGGGACTAGCGGGATCTACAATGAGCAGTTCTTC.

This clonotype was detected a few times. The V and J genes are TRBV15 and TRBJ2-1, with 9 bases identical to TRBD2. This CDR3 spans 14 amino acids. The germline CDR1 and CDR2 sequences are LNHNV and YYDKDF (reference sequence). The V and J ends lost 4 bases and 10 bases, in that order; junction bases with no gene match: 8. The CDR3 DNA sequence: TGTGCCACCAGCAAAGCGGGGGGTAGGCTGGAGCAGTTCTTC. It translates to CATSKAGGRLEQFF.

This clonotype turned up a few times. The V and J genes are TRBV5-6 and TRBJ2-7; 7 bases align to TRBD2. The CDR3 has 13 amino acids. Germline loops: CDR1 SGHDT, CDR2 YYEEEE. Unmatched junction bases numbered 2, after V lost 4 bases and J lost 1 base. The CDR3 DNA is TGTGCCAGCAGCCGGGAGGTATCCTACGAGCAGTACTTC. As protein: CASSREVSYEQYF.

This clonotype was counted a few times. This chain links TRBV9 with TRBJ2-5; D is unresolved. The CDR3 has 12 residues. V was trimmed by 3 bases and J by 4 bases, leaving 7 bases between them. The germline V gene has CDR1 SGDLS and CDR2 YYNGEE. The CDR3 DNA is TGTGCCAGCAGCGCCGAAGGAGAGACCCAGTACTTC. Translating it yields CASSAEGETQYF.

This chain uses TRBV18 with TRBJ1-1; TRBD1 matches 8 bases. V lost 4 bases and J lost 0; bases outside the gene matches: 7. Germline V gene lookup returns CDR1 KGHSH and CDR2 LQKENI. The CDR3 contains 16 residues. CDR3 DNA: TGTGCCAGCTCACTACCAGGGGGCGTTGTGAACACTGAAGCTTTCTTT. This encodes CASSLPGGVVNTEAFF.

This clonotype has a handful of counts. The rearrangement uses TRBV4-1 and TRBJ2-1; 8 nucleotides match TRBD2. V lost 4 bases, J lost 1 base, and 6 bases stayed unmatched. CDR1 and CDR2 from the germline V gene are MGHRA and YSYEKL. The CDR3 runs 16 residues. The DNA of the CDR3 is TGCGCCAGCAGCCCCGAGCGGGGGCGGTCCTACAATGAGCAGTTCTTC. Translation: CASSPERGRSYNEQFF.

The chain employs TRBV10-3 and TRBJ2-7; D gene unclear. Germline CDR1 is ENHRY and CDR2 is SYGVKD. This CDR3 spans 13 amino acids. V was cut by 5 bases and J by 7 bases, with 15 bases left in between. CDR3 DNA sequence: TGTGCCATCAGTCCTATGAGCTCAGAAGAGCAGTACTTC. It yields the protein CAISPMSSEEQYF.

This clonotype has a handful of counts. The chain combines TRBV6-5 with TRBJ2-1; D remains unclear. CDR3 length: 12 residues. The germline V and J ends were trimmed by 6 bases and 11 bases, with 14 bases remaining between them. Germline V gene sequence: CDR1 MNHEY, CDR2 SVGAGI. The CDR3 reads CASRSPPAQQFF. CDR3 DNA sequence: TGTGCCAGCAGATCCCCCCCAGCCCAGCAGTTCTTC.

The V gene is TRBV11-1, the J gene TRBJ2-1, with D possibly being TRBD1 (6 bases). Between the trimmed V and J ends, which lost 5 bases and 2 bases, there was a span of 13 bases. The CDR3 spans 15 residues. Germline values: CDR1 SGHAT, CDR2 FQDESV (reference sequence). In DNA form, the CDR3 reads TGTGCCAGCAGCATCGCAGGGGAAACCTACAATGAGCAGTTCTTC. Its protein product is CASSIAGETYNEQFF.

The V call is TRBV14, the J call TRBJ2-7; either TRBD1 or TRBD2 may supply D (5 bases each). The CDR3 runs 16 residues. Looked up from germline, CDR1 is SGHDN and CDR2 is FVKESK. The V gene lost 1 base and the J gene lost 5 bases, with 18 bases spanning the gap. The CDR3 sequence: CASSQGGIGFRDEQYF. The CDR3 coding sequence is TGTGCCAGCAGCCAAGGAGGGATAGGTTTCAGGGACGAGCAGTACTTC.

The chain recombines TRBV7-3 with TRBJ2-1; 10 nucleotides match TRBD2. CDR3 length: 14 amino acids. Germline-derived CDR1 and CDR2 are SGHTA and FQGTGA. V shed 2 bases, J shed 6 bases, and the junction held 1 base outside the gene matches. The CDR3 nucleotides read TGTGCCAGCAGCTTAGCTAGCGGGAGCAATGAGCAGTTCTTC. This translates into CASSLASGSNEQFF.

V gene TRBV27 combines with J gene TRBJ2-3; 7 bases fit TRBD1. Germline trimming cut 4 bases from V and 2 bases from J; bases unmatched to any gene: 6. Per the germline V gene, CDR1 is MNHEY and CDR2 is SMNVEV (reference sequence). The CDR3 runs 15 residues. The CDR3 spells CASSWDSRFTDTQYF. The CDR3 DNA reads TGTGCCAGCAGTTGGGACAGCCGCTTCACAGATACGCAGTATTTT.

The chain has TRBV10-3 and TRBJ2-7, with a possible D match to TRBD1 (6 bases). The CDR3 extends over 13 amino acids. CDR1 is ENHRY and CDR2 is SYGVKD in the germline V gene. Trimming removed 4 bases from V and 4 bases from J, with 11 bases in between. The CDR3 is CAISGYRAYEQYF. The DNA of the CDR3 is TGTGCCATCAGTGGCTACAGGGCTTACGAGCAGTACTTC.

The chain recombines TRBV7-3 with TRBJ2-5; maybe TRBD2 (6 bases). Per the germline V gene, CDR1 is SGHTA and CDR2 is FQGTGA. This CDR3 comprises 13 residues. The V end lost 6 bases, the J end lost 0 bases, and 8 bases lay between the germline ends. CDR3 protein: CASSRGYQETQYF. The CDR3 coding sequence is TGTGCCAGCAGTCGGGGGTACCAAGAGACCCAGTACTTC.

The J gene is TRBJ2-1, the V gene TRBV10-3; D possibly corresponds to TRBD2 (5 bases). The CDR3 is made up of 14 amino acids. V was pared by 3 bases and J by 2 bases, with 8 bases between. Germline V lookup: CDR1 ENHRY, CDR2 SYGVKD. The DNA of the CDR3 is TGTGCCATCAGTGAAATAGCGACCTACAATGAGCAGTTCTTC. Protein: CAISEIATYNEQFF.

The chain carries TRBV6-1 and TRBJ2-2; 9 nucleotides line up with TRBD1. With V trimmed by 5 bases and J by 6 bases, 4 bases remained unmatched. Germline-derived CDR1 and CDR2 are MNHNS and SASEGT. CDR3 size: 14 residues. The CDR3 DNA sequence: TGTGCCAGCAGTCAACAGGGGGCCCCCGGGGAGCTGTTTTTT. Its translation: CASSQQGAPGELFF.

Many counts were recorded for this clonotype. The J gene is TRBJ2-2, the V gene TRBV29-1, with a weak D call TRBD2 (5 bases). The germline gives CDR1 SQVTM, CDR2 ANQGSEA. The CDR3 is 14 residues long. Trimming took off 0 bases at V and 7 bases at J, with 12 bases between the two ends. DNA of the CDR3: TGCAGCGTTGAAGATCGGCTAGCCGTCGGGGAGCTGTTTTTT. Protein: CSVEDRLAVGELFF.